This T cell receptor (beta chain) was profiled in a study of a mutant IDH1 vaccine in newly diagnosed glioma. Turning to the study itself: Pretreatment consisted of radiotherapy, temozolomide, or both, with most receiving both. Visits designated V12 and V13 were conducted at weeks 35 and 47, respectively.

Profiled with immunoSEQ multiplex PCR; TCRdb holds only in-frame clones, not every one. The data contain about 50,000 clones, roughly four fifths of them seen just once; the ten biggest clones take up approximately 12%. The time point was: week 35, safety follow-up. Vaccinated patients received 300 ug of mutant IDH1 20-mer peptide per dose, with topical imiquimod. Patients underwent eight vaccinations, which took place in weeks 1, 3, 5, 7, 11, 15, 19 and 23. V lost 4 bases to trimming and J lost 6 bases; unmatched junction nucleotides: 3. The CDR3 has 14 amino acids. Germline V CDR1 and CDR2: LNHDA, SQIVND (reference sequence). About this clone itself: What it recognizes is unknown.

The clonotype originates from a man in his forties or fifties with glioma. This specimen was PBMCs, taken from a glioma patient whose treatment included an IDH1 peptide vaccine. This chain uses TRBV19 with TRBJ2-1, with TRBD1 matching 10 bases. DNA of the CDR3: TGTGCCAGTAGTACCCGACAGGGGGCCAATGAGCAGTTCTTC. The encoded protein is CASSTRQGANEQFF.